A selection of T cell receptor beta chains follows, all from one sample in a study of cytotoxic CD8 clonotypes in ibrutinib-treated CLL. The method was immunoSEQ multiplex PCR; TCRdb's version includes in-frame clones alone and lacks a portion of them. The sample shows over 150,000 clones, approximately 72% of them seen only once. The source material was PBMCs, sampled after 24 months of ibrutinib treatment. These receptors were obtained from a human donor with chronic lymphocytic leukemia. Each CDR3 is given with its conserved first and last residue. A D gene is named only where the DNA matches it firmly. For some rows the clone size is stated as once, few or many, or as a class when expanded; others skip it.

v_call: TRBV4-2; clone_size: .; j_call: TRBJ2-1; cdr3_length: 13; d_call: .; cdr3_nt: TGTGCCAGCAGCCAAGAAGAGCGGGTTGAGCAGTTCTTC; cdr3_aa: CASSQEERVEQFF
v_call: TRBV25-1; clone_size: .; j_call: TRBJ2-1; cdr3_length: 11; d_call: .; cdr3_nt: TGTGCCAGCAGTGCGTTCAATGAGCAGTTCTTC; cdr3_aa: CASSAFNEQFF
v_call: TRBV28; clone_size: .; j_call: TRBJ1-5; cdr3_length: 16; d_call: .; cdr3_nt: TGTGCCAGCAGTTTAAAGTGGGGGGGGTACAATCAGCCCCAGCATTTT; cdr3_aa: CASSLKWGGYNQPQHF
v_call: TRBV18; clone_size: .; j_call: TRBJ2-1; cdr3_length: 13; d_call: TRBD1; cdr3_nt: TGTGCCAGCTCTGGGACAGGATTCAATGAGCAGTTCTTC; cdr3_aa: CASSGTGFNEQFF
v_call: TRBV7-2; clone_size: few; j_call: TRBJ2-5; cdr3_length: 13; d_call: .; cdr3_nt: TGTGCCAGCGGACGGGGGGCCGGAGAGACCCAGTACTTC; cdr3_aa: CASGRGAGETQYF
v_call: TRBV28; clone_size: .; j_call: TRBJ1-1; cdr3_length: 13; d_call: .; cdr3_nt: TGTGCCAGCAGTGGAGTGGCGAACACTGAAGCTTTCTTT; cdr3_aa: CASSGVANTEAFF
v_call: TRBV27; clone_size: .; j_call: TRBJ1-4; cdr3_length: 14; d_call: TRBD1; cdr3_nt: TGTGCCAGCAGCCGGACAGGGCTAGGCGAAAAACTGTTTTTT; cdr3_aa: CASSRTGLGEKLFF
v_call: TRBV7-8; clone_size: .; j_call: TRBJ2-3; cdr3_length: 15; d_call: TRBD2; cdr3_nt: TGTGCCAGCAGCTCGGGACTAGCGGGCACAGATACGCAGTATTTT; cdr3_aa: CASSSGLAGTDTQYF
v_call: TRBV7-2; clone_size: .; j_call: TRBJ2-1; cdr3_length: 13; d_call: .; cdr3_nt: TGTGCCAGCAGCTTCTGGACATACAATGAGCAGTTCTTC; cdr3_aa: CASSFWTYNEQFF
v_call: TRBV27; clone_size: .; j_call: TRBJ2-5; cdr3_length: 16; d_call: TRBD2; cdr3_nt: TGTGCCAGCAGCAGGCTAGCGGGAGGCCTCCAAGAGACCCAGTACTTC; cdr3_aa: CASSRLAGGLQETQYF
v_call: TRBV2; clone_size: .; j_call: TRBJ2-2; cdr3_length: 14; d_call: TRBD1; cdr3_nt: TGTGCCAGCAGTGTAAGACAGGGGACCGGGGAGCTGTTTTTT; cdr3_aa: CASSVRQGTGELFF
v_call: TRBV27; clone_size: .; j_call: TRBJ2-5; cdr3_length: 16; d_call: TRBD2; cdr3_nt: TGTGCCAGCAGTTTATCGACTAGCGGGGCCCAAGAGACCCAGTACTTC; cdr3_aa: CASSLSTSGAQETQYF
v_call: TRBV7-2; clone_size: .; j_call: TRBJ2-3; cdr3_length: 18; d_call: TRBD2; cdr3_nt: TGTGCCAGCAGCTTAATTGCGGGAGTGGGGCGCGGCACAGATACGCAGTATTTT; cdr3_aa: CASSLIAGVGRGTDTQYF
v_call: TRBV30; clone_size: .; j_call: TRBJ2-7; cdr3_length: 15; d_call: .; cdr3_nt: TGTGCCTGGAGAGTTGGCTTCGAGGGAAACTACGAGCAGTACTTC; cdr3_aa: CAWRVGFEGNYEQYF
v_call: TRBV28; clone_size: .; j_call: TRBJ2-1; cdr3_length: 15; d_call: TRBD2; cdr3_nt: TGTGCCAGCAGTTTAGGCGGGAGGGCCTACAATGAGCAGTTCTTC; cdr3_aa: CASSLGGRAYNEQFF
v_call: TRBV7-9; clone_size: .; j_call: TRBJ1-2; cdr3_length: 14; d_call: TRBD1; cdr3_nt: TGTGCCAGCAGCTTAGGGCAGGGGGCGCCTGGCTACACCTTC; cdr3_aa: CASSLGQGAPGYTF
v_call: TRBV7-2; clone_size: few; j_call: TRBJ1-5; cdr3_length: 16; d_call: .; cdr3_nt: TGTGCCAGCAGCTTAGACGGCAGGGGCCTTTATCAGCCCCAGCATTTT; cdr3_aa: CASSLDGRGLYQPQHF
v_call: TRBV5-1; clone_size: few; j_call: TRBJ1-2; cdr3_length: 14; d_call: .; cdr3_nt: TGCGCCAGCAGCATACAGGGTGATGACTATGGCTACACCTTC; cdr3_aa: CASSIQGDDYGYTF
v_call: TRBV6-4; clone_size: .; j_call: TRBJ1-2; cdr3_length: 12; d_call: TRBD1; cdr3_nt: TGTGCCAGCAGCTCGGGGACAGCCAACTACACCTTC; cdr3_aa: CASSSGTANYTF
v_call: TRBV4-2; clone_size: few; j_call: TRBJ1-2; cdr3_length: 17; d_call: TRBD1; cdr3_nt: TGTGCCAGCAGCCAAGATCTTGGGACAGGGGCCGTGTATGGCTACACCTTC; cdr3_aa: CASSQDLGTGAVYGYTF
v_call: TRBV9; clone_size: .; j_call: TRBJ2-7; cdr3_length: 15; d_call: .; cdr3_nt: TGTGCCAGCAGCGTAGCTGCAGCGGACACCTACGAGCAGTACTTC; cdr3_aa: CASSVAAADTYEQYF
v_call: TRBV29-1; clone_size: .; j_call: TRBJ2-3; cdr3_length: 17; d_call: TRBD1; cdr3_nt: TGCAGCGCCCGTTTAAATGATTTAGGGACAGGGGTAAATACGCAGTATTTT; cdr3_aa: CSARLNDLGTGVNTQYF
v_call: TRBV4-1; clone_size: .; j_call: TRBJ1-1; cdr3_length: 13; d_call: .; cdr3_nt: TGCGCCAGCAGCCAAGATACCCAGCTTGAAGCTTTCTTT; cdr3_aa: CASSQDTQLEAFF
v_call: TRBV6-5; clone_size: .; j_call: TRBJ1-4; cdr3_length: 14; d_call: .; cdr3_nt: TGTGCCAGCAGTCCGGGCCCGGTGGCGGAAAAACTGTTTTTT; cdr3_aa: CASSPGPVAEKLFF
v_call: TRBV30; clone_size: .; j_call: TRBJ1-2; cdr3_length: 15; d_call: .; cdr3_nt: TGTGCCTGGAGTATAACCCCGACAGGAAACTATGGCTACACCTTC; cdr3_aa: CAWSITPTGNYGYTF
v_call: TRBV7-2; clone_size: .; j_call: TRBJ2-7; cdr3_length: 17; d_call: TRBD1; cdr3_nt: TGTGCCAGCAGCTTACCGGGACAGGTGTGGAGAGCCTACGAGCAGTACTTC; cdr3_aa: CASSLPGQVWRAYEQYF
v_call: TRBV6-5; clone_size: .; j_call: TRBJ1-2; cdr3_length: 14; d_call: .; cdr3_nt: TGTGCCAGCAGGAGGGACGCGGCTGGCTATGGCTACACCTTC; cdr3_aa: CASRRDAAGYGYTF
v_call: TRBV6-5; clone_size: .; j_call: TRBJ2-3; cdr3_length: 13; d_call: TRBD1; cdr3_nt: TGTGCCAGCAGGGACAGGGTAACAGATACGCAGTATTTT; cdr3_aa: CASRDRVTDTQYF
v_call: TRBV7-2; clone_size: .; j_call: TRBJ2-3; cdr3_length: 15; d_call: TRBD2; cdr3_nt: TGTGCCAGCAGCTCGGGACTAGCAGCCACAGATACGCAGTATTTT; cdr3_aa: CASSSGLAATDTQYF
v_call: TRBV7-2; clone_size: .; j_call: TRBJ2-5; cdr3_length: 15; d_call: .; cdr3_nt: TGTGCCAGCAGCGAATGGTCACTAGGGGGGGAGACCCAGTACTTC; cdr3_aa: CASSEWSLGGETQYF
v_call: TRBV9; clone_size: .; j_call: TRBJ2-2; cdr3_length: 13; d_call: .; cdr3_nt: TGTGCCAGCAGCACAGGGTACACCGGGGAGCTGTTTTTT; cdr3_aa: CASSTGYTGELFF
v_call: TRBV7-6; clone_size: .; j_call: TRBJ2-7; cdr3_length: 16; d_call: TRBD2; cdr3_nt: TGTGCCAGCAGCTTAGGGGGTAGCGGGTCAACCTACGAGCAGTACTTC; cdr3_aa: CASSLGGSGSTYEQYF
v_call: TRBV28; clone_size: .; j_call: TRBJ2-3; cdr3_length: 13; d_call: .; cdr3_nt: TGTGCCAGCAACCTAGCACGCACAGATACGCAGTATTTT; cdr3_aa: CASNLARTDTQYF
v_call: TRBV2; clone_size: .; j_call: TRBJ2-7; cdr3_length: 13; d_call: .; cdr3_nt: TGTGCCAGCAGTGAACAGAGGGAAGACGAGCAGTACTTC; cdr3_aa: CASSEQREDEQYF
v_call: TRBV9; clone_size: .; j_call: TRBJ1-5; cdr3_length: 14; d_call: .; cdr3_nt: TGTGCCAGCAGCGCCGGGGCTGGGGATCAGCCCCAGCATTTT; cdr3_aa: CASSAGAGDQPQHF
v_call: TRBV5-1; clone_size: .; j_call: TRBJ2-3; cdr3_length: 14; d_call: .; cdr3_nt: TGCGCCAGCAGCTTCGGGGGCTCGACAGATACGCAGTATTTT; cdr3_aa: CASSFGGSTDTQYF
v_call: TRBV7-2; clone_size: .; j_call: TRBJ1-3; cdr3_length: 13; d_call: .; cdr3_nt: TGTGCCAGCAGCTTAAGTTTAGGAAACACCATATATTTT; cdr3_aa: CASSLSLGNTIYF